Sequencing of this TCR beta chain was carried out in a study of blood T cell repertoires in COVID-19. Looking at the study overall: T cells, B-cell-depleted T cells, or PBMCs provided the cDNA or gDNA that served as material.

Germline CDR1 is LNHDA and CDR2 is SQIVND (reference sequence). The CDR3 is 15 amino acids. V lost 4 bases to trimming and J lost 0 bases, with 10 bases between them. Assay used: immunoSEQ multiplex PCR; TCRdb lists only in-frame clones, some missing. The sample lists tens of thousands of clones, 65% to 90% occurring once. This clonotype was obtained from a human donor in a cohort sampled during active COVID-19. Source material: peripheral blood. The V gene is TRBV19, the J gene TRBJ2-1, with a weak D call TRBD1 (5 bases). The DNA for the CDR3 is TGTGCCAGTAGTAGGGGCGCGAGCTCCTACAATGAGCAGTTCTTC. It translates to CASSRGASSYNEQFF.